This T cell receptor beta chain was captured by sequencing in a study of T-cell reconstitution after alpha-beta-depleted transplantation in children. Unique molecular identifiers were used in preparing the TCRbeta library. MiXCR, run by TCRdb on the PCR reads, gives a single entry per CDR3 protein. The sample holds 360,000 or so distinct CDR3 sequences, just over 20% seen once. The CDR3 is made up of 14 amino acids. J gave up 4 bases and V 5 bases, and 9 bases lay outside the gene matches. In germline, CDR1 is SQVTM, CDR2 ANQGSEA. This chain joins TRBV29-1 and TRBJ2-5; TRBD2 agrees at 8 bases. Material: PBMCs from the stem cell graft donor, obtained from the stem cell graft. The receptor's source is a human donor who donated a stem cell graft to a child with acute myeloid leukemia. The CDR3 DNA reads TGCAGCGTTTCCCCTAGGACTAGCCGAGAGACCCAGTACTTC. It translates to CSVSPRTSRETQYF.